This passage covers 21 T cell receptor beta chains from one sample sequenced in a study of blood T cell repertoires in COVID-19. Profiled with immunoSEQ multiplex PCR; TCRdb holds only in-frame clones, not every one. The repertoire holds 80,000 to 100,000 clones, with almost 90% as singletons. Material: peripheral blood. These receptors all stem from a man aged 50-60 years with COVID-19, enrolled during active disease.

The chain recombines TRBV7-3 with TRBJ2-1; 7 bases are a match to TRBD1. The V gene's germline CDR1 is SGHTA and CDR2 FQGTGA. The CDR3 sequence is 15 residues long. With V trimmed by 5 bases and J by 4 bases, 8 bases remained unmatched. The CDR3 protein is CASSPRDSFYNEQFF. In DNA, the CDR3 is TGTGCCAGCAGCCCCCGGGACAGCTTTTACAATGAGCAGTTCTTC.

The V and J genes are TRBV4-2 and TRBJ2-5; 10 bases line up with TRBD2. V was clipped by 4 bases and J by 0 bases; unmatched bases: 5. The CDR3 is 16 amino acids. Germline V CDR1 and CDR2: LGHNA, YNFKEQ. The CDR3 region is CASSRELAGYQETQYF. The CDR3 nucleotides read TGTGCCAGCAGCCGAGAACTAGCGGGGTACCAAGAGACCCAGTACTTC.

The V gene is TRBV24-1, the J gene TRBJ1-2; weak D call: TRBD1 (6 bases). The germline V gene has CDR1 KGHDR and CDR2 SFDVKD. The V and J ends lost 6 bases and 9 bases respectively, with 13 bases between them. The CDR3 is 12 residues long. In DNA form, the CDR3 reads TGTGCCACCAGTAACCCGGGACAAAGCTACACCTTC. It specifies CATSNPGQSYTF.

This clone was counted a single time. The chain carries TRBV29-1 and TRBJ2-7; D is undetermined. With 3 bases removed from V and 4 bases from J, the gap between germline ends came to 13 bases. Germline assignment: CDR1 SQVTM and CDR2 ANQGSEA. The CDR3 runs 13 residues. CDR3 in amino acids: CSVDDPRSYEQYF. DNA for the CDR3: TGCAGCGTTGATGACCCCCGGAGTTACGAGCAGTACTTC.

This sequence joins TRBV25-1 and TRBJ2-1, with TRBD2 matching 9 bases. The CDR3 runs 15 residues. Germline V gives CDR1 MGHDK, CDR2 SYGVNS. V lost 2 bases and J lost 5; bases outside the gene matches: 4. DNA for the CDR3: TGTGCCAGCAGTGAAGCGGGGGGGCCCCACAATGAGCAGTTCTTC. It is translated as CASSEAGGPHNEQFF.

The chain has TRBV18 and TRBJ1-2, with 7 nucleotides matching TRBD1. J lost 4 bases, V lost 2 bases, and 7 bases had no gene match. The CDR3 extends over 15 amino acids. CDR1 and CDR2 from the germline V gene are KGHSH and LQKENI. CDR3 in DNA: TGTGCCAGCTCACCAAAGGAAGGGGGCGGCTATGGCTACACCTTC. Translated: CASSPKEGGGYGYTF.

The chain joins TRBV4-3 to TRBJ2-2; D gene uncertain. CDR1 and CDR2 (germline): LGHNA, YSLEER. V was pared by 1 base and J by 8 bases, with 8 bases between. The CDR3 consists of 13 residues. DNA of the CDR3: TGCGCCAGCAGCCAAGCTCATGAGGGGGAGCTGTTTTTT. As protein: CASSQAHEGELFF.

This clone was seen just once. The V call is TRBV5-1, the J call TRBJ1-4; 9 bases line up with TRBD1. Germline CDR1 and CDR2: SGHRS and YFSETQ. The CDR3 is 15 amino acids. V lost 4 bases, J lost 3 bases, and 4 bases stayed unmatched. CDR3 DNA sequence: TGCGCCAGCAGCCTCACAGGGGGCCCTAATGAAAAACTGTTTTTT. Its protein product is CASSLTGGPNEKLFF.

This clone has more than one count but fewer than ten. The chain has TRBV11-2 and TRBJ1-1; no definite D call. Per germline, CDR1 SGHAT and CDR2 FQNNGV. The CDR3 length is 14 residues. The ends were cut back, 1 base at V and 1 base at J, with 7 bases in the middle. The CDR3 region has the DNA TGTGCCAGCAGCTTAGGCCCAGGGAACACTGAAGCTTTCTTT. As protein: CASSLGPGNTEAFF.

The chain is built from TRBV11-2 and TRBJ1-3; unclear D gene. CDR3 length: 14 residues. Germline values: CDR1 SGHAT, CDR2 FQNNGV. Trimming took off 2 bases at V and 3 bases at J, with 8 bases between the two ends. The CDR3 loop is CASSLNGVGNTIYF. The CDR3 bases are TGTGCCAGCAGCTTAAACGGGGTTGGAAACACCATATATTTT.

The chain has TRBV5-1 and TRBJ1-1; D might be TRBD1 (5 bases). The CDR3 consists of 15 residues. V was cut by 0 bases and J by 6 bases, with 15 bases left in between. CDR1 and CDR2 from the germline V gene are SGHRS and YFSETQ. The CDR3 region has the DNA TGCGCCAGCAGCTTGGCGGCGGGGAAAGGGGCTGAAGCTTTCTTT. Translating it yields CASSLAAGKGAEAFF. Combining the CDR3 with reference TRBV5-1 and TRBJ1-1 gives the whole variable domain KAGVTQTPRYLIKTRGQQVTLSCSPISGHRSVSWYQQTPGQGLQFLFEYFSETQRNKGNFPGRFSGRQFSNSRSEMNVSTLELGDSALYLCASSLAAGKGAEAFFGQGTRLTVV.

The CDR3, as DNA: TGTGCCAGCAGTCTCGGGGGTATGGCTGAAGCTTTCTTT. Translated, it gives CASSLGGMAEAFF. This chain connects TRBV2 to TRBJ1-1; D possibly corresponds to TRBD1 (5 bases). V was cut by 5 bases and J by 6 bases, with 13 bases left in between. Germline V gene data show CDR1 as SNHLY and CDR2 as FYNNEI. The CDR3 consists of 13 residues.

This clone was found once. This sequence joins TRBV30 and TRBJ1-2; D perhaps matches TRBD1 (6 bases). The V end was cut by 2 bases, the J end by 5 bases, with 12 bases between. Germline loops: CDR1 GTSNPN, CDR2 SVGIG (reference sequence). This CDR3 region has 13 residues. CDR3 sequence: CAWSTPGVYGYTF. CDR3 sequence (DNA): TGTGCCTGGAGTACACCAGGGGTGTATGGCTACACCTTC.

This chain uses TRBV7-9 with TRBJ1-5; D gene ambiguous. This CDR3 comprises 11 residues. V dropped 8 bases and J dropped 3 bases, with 5 bases sitting between them. CDR1 and CDR2 (germline): SEHNR, FQNEAQ (reference sequence). The CDR3: CASLPNQPQHF. Written as DNA, the CDR3 is TGTGCCAGCCTTCCCAATCAGCCCCAGCATTTT.

The chain has TRBV3-1 (or the pseudogene TRBV3-2) and TRBJ1-1; D gene ambiguous. Germline V CDR1 and CDR2: LGHDT, YNNKEL (reference sequence). V lost 0 bases and J 3 bases, leaving 8 bases between the germline ends. There are 14 residues in the CDR3. The DNA of the CDR3 is TGTGCCAGCAGCCAAGACAGGCTCCACACTGAAGCTTTCTTT. This sequence encodes CASSQDRLHTEAFF.

The rearrangement joins TRBV12-1 to TRBJ1-1. TRBV12-1 is assigned pseudogene status. The CDR3 loop spans 16 amino acids. The DNA for the CDR3 is TGTGCCAGCAGCCCAATTTGGGGGAGGCCTAACACTGAAGCTTTCTTT. It yields the protein CASSPIWGRPNTEAFF.

The V call is TRBV29-1, the J call TRBJ1-3; D call uncertain. Trimming shortened V by 7 bases and J by 4 bases, and 8 bases separated the two germline ends. This CDR3 has 11 residues. Germline lookup yields CDR1 SQVTM and CDR2 ANQGSEA. The CDR3 here is CSGSVGNTIYF. In DNA, the CDR3 is TGCAGCGGATCGGTGGGAAACACCATATATTTT.

With regard to this clone: One junction end disagrees with the germline gene, perhaps due to a read error. V gene TRBV6-5 combines with J gene TRBJ1-6; the match to TRBD1 covers 7 bases. The CDR3 totals 16 residues. Germline-derived CDR1 and CDR2 are MNHEY and SVGAGI. The CDR3 is CASSHSMGQLVSPLHF. CDR3 DNA sequence: TGTGCCAGCAGTCACTCCATGGGACAGCTAGTTTCACCCCTCCACTTT.

The CDR3 sequence: CASSSGTGVRYTF. The CDR3 DNA is TGTGCCAGCAGTTCCGGGACAGGTGTTCGCTACACCTTC. This chain links TRBV6-2 or TRBV6-3 with TRBJ1-2; 8 nucleotides agree with TRBD1. The CDR3 runs 13 residues. With 4 bases clipped from V and 9 bases from J, the junction kept 7 bases outside the gene matches. Germline V gene sequence: CDR1 MNHEY, CDR2 SVGEGT.

The chain employs TRBV19 and TRBJ2-3; D ambiguous. The CDR3 runs to 15 residues. Trimming took off 4 bases at V and 0 bases at J, with 11 bases between the two ends. CDR1 is LNHDA and CDR2 is SQIVND in the germline V gene (reference sequence). Here the CDR3 reads CASSSLATSTDTQYF. CDR3 nucleotides: TGTGCCAGTAGTAGTCTTGCTACGAGCACAGATACGCAGTATTTT.

This clone was detected only once. The rearrangement links TRBV5-1 to TRBJ1-4, with 7 bases matching TRBD1. The germline V gene encodes CDR1 SGHRS and CDR2 YFSETQ. The CDR3 runs 15 residues. V was clipped by 0 bases and J by 7 bases; unmatched bases: 6. The CDR3 DNA sequence: TGCGCCAGCAGCTTGGTCCAGGGGGTGGGTGAAAAACTGTTTTTT. Translated, it gives CASSLVQGVGEKLFF.